This passage covers 29 T cell receptor beta chains from one sample sequenced in a study of T cells in women clearing cervical HPV infection. Only in-frame clones appear in the TCRdb table, and some are missing; sequencing was by immunoSEQ multiplex PCR. The sample holds over 45,000 clones. The sequenced sample consisted of blood buffy coat. These receptors originate from a woman between 18 and 70 years old with a cervical HPV16 infection that either progressed to CIN3+ or cleared (not recorded which).

Of note for this clone: The read ends 3 residues shy of where the CDR3 ends; the end is completed using the germline J gene. This sequence joins TRBV10-3 and TRBJ2-7, with TRBD2 matching 9 bases. CDR3 length equals 13 residues. With 4 bases clipped from V and 2 bases from J, the junction kept 0 bases outside the gene matches. The germline V gene has CDR1 ENHRY and CDR2 SYGVKD. Incomplete CDR3 DNA: TGTGCCATCAGTGGCGGGAGGGCCTACGAG. It translates to CAISGGRAYE. The CDR3 in full is CAISGGRAYEQYF.

Concerning this clone itself: The sequence runs out 3 residues before the end of the CDR3; the remainder is reconstructed from the germline J gene. This chain connects TRBV29-1 to TRBJ2-1, with TRBD2 identical over 14 bases. V shed 6 bases, J shed 8 bases, and the junction held 9 bases outside the gene matches. In germline, CDR1 is SQVTM, CDR2 ANQGSEA. This CDR3 spans 15 amino acids. The part of the CDR3 DNA that was read is TGCAGCGTCGTTAATCCGGGACTAGCGGGAGATGAG. Its protein is CSVVNPGLAGDE. The full CDR3 reads CSVVNPGLAGDEQFF.

The chain's CDR3 is CASSLVRTGELFF. The DNA read from the CDR3 is TGCGCCAGCAGCTTAGTAAGGACCGGGGAG. This chain uses TRBV5-1 with TRBJ2-2; unclear D gene. The read ends 3 residues early relative to the CDR3; the germline J gene fills the gap. Per the germline V gene, CDR1 is SGHRS and CDR2 is YFSETQ. V was cut by 2 bases and J by 5 bases, with 7 bases left in between. The length of the CDR3 is 13 residues. Full variable domain (remainder filled in from reference TRBV5-1 and TRBJ2-2): KAGVTQTPRYLIKTRGQQVTLSCSPISGHRSVSWYQQTPGQGLQFLFEYFSETQRNKGNFPGRFSGRQFSNSRSEMNVSTLELGDSALYLCASSLVRTGELFFGEGSRLTVL.

Notes on this clone: Read sequence stops 3 residues before the CDR3 end, and the germline J gene provides the missing end. This chain links TRBV10-3 with TRBJ1-2; 9 nucleotides align to TRBD1. The length of the CDR3 is 13 residues. Germline lookup yields CDR1 ENHRY and CDR2 SYGVKD. V dropped 11 bases and J dropped 4; count of bases not matched to a gene: 8. The CDR3 here is CASRDREGYGYTF. The DNA read from the CDR3 is TGTGCCTCGAGGGACAGGGAGGGCTATGGC.

Worth noting for this clone: The sequence runs out 3 residues before the end of the CDR3; the remainder is reconstructed from the germline J gene. V is TRBV7-2 and J is TRBJ2-1; D uncertain. Germline assignment: CDR1 SGHTA and CDR2 FQGNSA. The CDR3 runs to 15 residues. Trimming stripped 2 bases from V and 3 bases from J, with 11 bases between. The CDR3 reads CASSLRLVGYNEQFF. CDR3 DNA, as far as it was read: TGTGCCAGCAGCTTAAGGCTAGTAGGCTACAATGAG. Drawing the rest from reference TRBV7-2 and TRBJ2-1, the complete variable domain is GAGVSQSPSNKVTEKGKDVELRCDPISGHTALYWYRQSLGQGLEFLIYFQGNSAPDKSGLPSDRFSAERTGGSVSTLTIQRTQQEDSAVYLCASSLRLVGYNEQFFGPGTRLTVL.

Concerning this clone itself: Sequencing ends 3 residues short of the CDR3 end; the germline J gene provides the rest. The chain has TRBV20-1 and TRBJ2-1, with 8 nucleotides matching TRBD2. Trimming at V came to 7 bases and at J to 3 bases, leaving 5 bases not matched to a gene. Germline-derived CDR1 and CDR2 are DFQATT and SNEGSKA (reference sequence). This CDR3 region has 13 residues. CDR3 loop: CSVTAGGYNEQFF. CDR3 DNA (partial): TGCAGTGTGACCGCGGGGGGCTACAATGAG.

Worth noting for this clone: The CDR3 extends 3 residues past the end of the read, so its final part is completed from the germline J gene. The V gene is TRBV29-1, the J gene TRBJ2-3; TRBD2 agrees at 9 bases. Per the germline V gene, CDR1 is SQVTM and CDR2 is ANQGSEA. The CDR3 length is 14 residues. With 3 bases clipped from V and 4 bases from J, the junction kept 5 bases outside the gene matches. Partial CDR3 DNA: TGCAGCGTTGAGGGACTAGCAAGGTCAGATACG. Residues: CSVEGLARSDT. The full-length CDR3 reads as CSVEGLARSDTQYF.

Concerning this clone: Coverage ceases 3 residues before the CDR3 finishes, and the germline J gene fills in the end. The chain joins TRBV20-1 to TRBJ1-5; possible D gene TRBD1, 6 bases. The germline V and J ends were trimmed by 5 bases and 3 bases, with 14 bases remaining between them. In germline, CDR1 is DFQATT, CDR2 SNEGSKA (reference sequence). The CDR3 spans 14 residues. The CDR3 here is CSAYTGQHNQPQHF. The DNA read from the CDR3 is TGCAGTGCTTATACTGGACAGCACAATCAGCCC.

A word on this clone: The read terminates 3 residues ahead of where the CDR3 ends, so the germline J gene completes it. This chain links TRBV30 with TRBJ2-1; 13 bases fit TRBD2. The CDR3 sequence is 17 residues long. The V gene's germline CDR1 is GTSNPN and CDR2 SVGIG (reference sequence). The junction had 10 bases not matched to a gene; V was cut back by 1 base and J by 7 bases. CDR3 loop: CAWSARSPGLAGNEQFF. The sequenced part of the CDR3 DNA is TGTGCCTGGAGTGCTCGATCTCCGGGACTAGCGGGAAATGAG.

A note on this clone: The read ends 3 residues early relative to the CDR3; the germline J gene fills the gap. V is TRBV5-4 and J is TRBJ2-3; TRBD2 matches at 11 bases. V shed 2 bases and J 4 bases; nucleotides not matched to a gene: 3. Germline V gene sequence: CDR1 SGHNT, CDR2 YYREEE (reference sequence). The CDR3 has 15 amino acids. CDR3: CASSFLAGGADTQYF. The DNA read from the CDR3 is TGTGCCAGCAGCTTCCTAGCGGGGGGCGCAGATACG.

CDR3 DNA (partial): TGCAGTGCTAGATCAGCGCCTACTACG. Its protein product is CSARSAPTT. The entire CDR3 protein reads CSARSAPTTQYF. The J gene is TRBJ2-3, the V gene TRBV20-1; D gene uncertain. The read finishes 3 residues shy of the CDR3 end, and the germline J gene is used to complete it. Looked up from germline, CDR1 is DFQATT and CDR2 is SNEGSKA (reference sequence). V shed 2 bases and J shed 8 bases, with 11 bases lying between them. CDR3 size: 12 residues.

As concerns this clone: With the read ending 3 residues before the CDR3 end, the germline J gene is used to fill in that end. The chain carries TRBV7-9 and TRBJ2-7, with TRBD1 matching 9 bases. This CDR3 spans 14 amino acids. The germline CDR1 and CDR2 sequences are SEHNR and FQNEAQ (reference sequence). V dropped 5 bases and J dropped 6; count of bases not matched to a gene: 8. Here the CDR3 reads CASSPLGQGSEQYF. The sequenced part of the CDR3 DNA is TGTGCCAGCAGCCCACTCGGACAGGGGAGCGAG.

On this clone: The read comes to an end 3 residues before the CDR3 does, leaving the germline J gene to fill in the end. The chain has TRBV19 and TRBJ2-1; D gene uncertain. With 3 bases removed from V and 5 bases from J, the gap between germline ends came to 14 bases. The CDR3 totals 15 residues. Germline V gene sequence: CDR1 LNHDA, CDR2 SQIVND (reference sequence). Incomplete CDR3 DNA: TGTGCCAGTAGTATCCAGTTAAACATGGACAATGAG. It yields the protein CASSIQLNMDNE. The whole CDR3 sequence reads CASSIQLNMDNEQFF.

Note on this clone: The CDR3 goes on 3 residues after the read ends, and that part is filled in from the germline J gene. The chain carries TRBV19 and TRBJ2-7; 10 bases fit TRBD2. The V segment lost 5 bases and the J segment 1 base; nucleotides outside the gene matches: 5. The length of the CDR3 is 15 residues. The germline V gene encodes CDR1 LNHDA and CDR2 SQIVND (reference sequence). The CDR3 protein is CASSSSGGRSYEQYF. Partial CDR3 DNA: TGTGCCAGTAGTTCTAGCGGGGGTAGATCCTACGAG.

As concerns this clone: The read halts 3 residues ahead of the CDR3 end, with the missing end drawn from the germline J gene. The chain links TRBV20-1 to TRBJ1-1; D might be TRBD1 (5 bases). The CDR3 is 17 residues long. Germline loops: CDR1 DFQATT, CDR2 SNEGSKA (reference sequence). The V gene lost 3 bases and the J gene lost 0 bases, with 20 bases spanning the gap. The sequenced part of the CDR3 DNA is TGCAGTGCTAGCCAACCCCGTAAGGGGCTCATGAACACTGAA. Its protein is CSASQPRKGLMNTE. In full, the CDR3 reads CSASQPRKGLMNTEAFF.

With regard to this clone: The read falls 3 residues short of the CDR3 end, and the missing part is taken from the germline J gene. This chain joins TRBV7-9 and TRBJ1-2, with D uncertain. This CDR3 is 15 amino acids long. Germline assignment: CDR1 SEHNR and CDR2 FQNEAQ (reference sequence). With 5 bases removed from V and 4 bases from J, the gap between germline ends came to 17 bases. CDR3 region: CASSPQLAPTYGYTF. The sequenced CDR3 bases are TGTGCCAGCAGCCCCCAATTAGCGCCTACCTATGGC. The full variable domain, in which reference TRBV7-9 and TRBJ1-2 provide the parts outside the CDR3, is DTGVSQNPRHKITKRGQNVTFRCDPISEHNRLYWYRQTLGQGPEFLTYFQNEAQLEKSRLLSDRFSAERPKGSFSTLEIQRTEQGDSAMYLCASSPQLAPTYGYTFGSGTRLTVV.

For this clone: The CDR3 extends 3 residues past the end of the read, so its final part is completed from the germline J gene. The V and J genes are TRBV7-2 and TRBJ1-6, with 7 bases lining up with TRBD1. Germline V lookup: CDR1 SGHTA, CDR2 FQGNSA. The V and J ends lost 4 bases and 9 bases, in that order; junction bases with no gene match: 6. The CDR3 is made up of 14 amino acids. CDR3 bases read: TGTGCCAGCAGCTCCCAGGGGGTCGGTTCACCC. As protein: CASSSQGVGSP. The whole CDR3 sequence is CASSSQGVGSPLHF.

Partial CDR3 DNA: TGTGCCAGCAAGGGACAGGAGAACTATGGC. Protein product: CASKGQENYG. The whole CDR3 is CASKGQENYGYTF. The genes are TRBV2 and TRBJ1-2; 8 nucleotides match TRBD1. The read ends 3 residues early relative to the CDR3; the germline J gene fills the gap. CDR1 and CDR2 (germline): SNHLY, FYNNEI. The ends lost 7 bases at V and 2 bases at J; junction bases unmatched: 3. This CDR3 comprises 13 residues.

In the case of this clone: The read stops 3 residues short of the end of the CDR3; the missing end is completed from the germline J gene. The chain carries TRBV5-1 and TRBJ1-1; TRBD1 might be the D (6 bases). CDR3 length: 16 amino acids. Germline V gives CDR1 SGHRS, CDR2 YFSETQ. V shed 3 bases and J shed 4 bases, with 19 bases lying between them. The sequenced part of the CDR3 DNA is TGCGCCAGCAGCTGGTTAGGACAGCAGGTTGGCACTGAA. This codes for CASSWLGQQVGTE. From start to end, the CDR3 is CASSWLGQQVGTEAFF.

About this clone itself: The read ends 3 residues early relative to the CDR3; the germline J gene fills the gap. The chain uses TRBV6-2 or TRBV6-3 and TRBJ1-2; D is perhaps TRBD1 (6 bases). V shed 0 bases and J shed 3 bases, with 17 bases lying between them. Per germline, CDR1 MNHEY and CDR2 SVGEGT. CDR3 length: 17 residues. Here the CDR3 reads CASSYSHRVPLDYGYTF. CDR3 DNA (partial): TGTGCCAGCAGTTACTCGCACAGGGTCCCGCTGGACTATGGC.

With regard to this clone: The CDR3 extends 3 residues past the end of the read, so its final part is completed from the germline J gene. The rearrangement links TRBV20-1 to TRBJ1-2; TRBD1 agrees at 9 bases. The CDR3 length is 13 residues. Germline CDR1 and CDR2: DFQATT and SNEGSKA (reference sequence). The J segment lost 6 bases and the V segment lost 3 bases, leaving 5 bases of the junction unmatched. CDR3 residues: CSARGQGIDGYTF. The covered CDR3 bases are TGCAGTGCTAGGGGACAGGGAATAGATGGC.

As to this clone: The CDR3 is cut off 3 residues early in the read; its end comes from the germline J gene. The rearrangement links TRBV19 to TRBJ1-2, with D perhaps matching TRBD1 (6 bases). The CDR3 is 14 amino acids. The germline CDR1 and CDR2 sequences are LNHDA and SQIVND (reference sequence). Trimming stripped 7 bases from V and 4 bases from J, with 16 bases between. Partial CDR3 DNA: TGTGCCAGTATCCCGACAGGATTGAGCTATGGC. It yields the protein CASIPTGLSYG. The entire CDR3 protein reads CASIPTGLSYGYTF.

For this clone: The CDR3 end lies 3 residues beyond the end of the read and is filled in from the germline J gene. This chain joins TRBV28 and TRBJ2-7, with TRBD1 matching 8 bases. This CDR3 comprises 15 residues. Germline V gene lookup returns CDR1 MDHEN and CDR2 SYDVKM. J lost 0 bases, V lost 6 bases, and 7 bases had no gene match. The CDR3: CASRSGQGSSYEQYF. The DNA read from the CDR3 is TGTGCCAGCAGGTCTGGACAGGGTAGCTCCTACGAG.

Worth noting for this clone: Sequencing ends 3 residues short of the CDR3 end; the germline J gene provides the rest. The chain has TRBV9 and TRBJ2-3; D is unclear. Trimming cost V 4 bases and J 3 bases, with 12 bases left between them. From germline, CDR1 is SGDLS and CDR2 YYNGEE. This CDR3 region has 14 residues. The part of the CDR3 DNA that was read is TGTGCCAGCAGCCCCATTCGACATACAGATACG. Protein sequence: CASSPIRHTDT. The full-length CDR3 reads as CASSPIRHTDTQYF.

For this clone: The read ends 3 residues early relative to the CDR3; the germline J gene fills the gap. The rearrangement uses TRBV20-1 and TRBJ1-6, with no clear D. Deletions cut 0 bases from V and 3 bases from J, with 12 bases between. This CDR3 region has 16 residues. The V gene's germline CDR1 is DFQATT and CDR2 SNEGSKA (reference sequence). CDR3 DNA, as far as it was read: TGCAGTGCTAGAGATCAGAAACAGATCTATAATTCACCC. This encodes CSARDQKQIYNSP. The complete CDR3 reads CSARDQKQIYNSPLHF.

On this clone: The CDR3 extends 3 residues past the end of the read, so its final part is completed from the germline J gene. This chain joins TRBV28 and TRBJ1-4; 10 positions match TRBD1. Trimming cost V 5 bases and J 6 bases; bases outside gene matches: 6. Per the germline V gene, CDR1 is MDHEN and CDR2 is SYDVKM. This CDR3 is 15 amino acids long. CDR3 residues: CASSTMGQGYEKLFF. CDR3 DNA (partial): TGTGCCAGCAGTACGATGGGACAGGGGTATGAAAAA.

Concerning this clone: Read coverage stops 3 residues before the CDR3 terminus; the germline J gene supplies the remainder. V is TRBV23-1 and J is TRBJ2-7, with D maybe TRBD1 (5 bases). TRBV23-1 belongs to the ORF category, with a function that is uncertain. Trimming pared 0 bases from V and 2 bases from J, leaving 8 bases between. CDR3 length: 14 residues. CDR3 loop: CASSQSRQPYEQYF. The covered CDR3 bases are TGCGCCAGCAGTCAATCGAGACAGCCCTACGAG.

A word on this clone: At one of its ends the junction is not consistent with the germline gene, which may arise from a read error. Coverage ceases 3 residues before the CDR3 finishes, and the germline J gene fills in the end. The rearrangement joins TRBV4-2 to TRBJ1-2, with 10 bases fitting TRBD1. CDR1 is LGHNA and CDR2 is YNFKEQ in the germline V gene. This CDR3 spans 14 amino acids. The CDR3 DNA, read in part, is TGCGCCAGCAGCCAAGCGGGGACAGGGGCTGGC. Translation: CASSQAGTGAG. The full CDR3 protein is CASSQAGTGAGYTF.

About this clone: Read sequence stops 3 residues before the CDR3 end, and the germline J gene provides the missing end. The V call is TRBV19, the J call TRBJ1-1; 7 bases line up with TRBD1. This CDR3 contains 13 residues. CDR1 and CDR2 (germline): LNHDA, SQIVND (reference sequence). The V and J ends lost 7 bases and 5 bases, in that order; junction bases with no gene match: 7. The CDR3 loop is CASNGPGGTEAFF. The CDR3 bases that were read are TGTGCCAGTAACGGGCCAGGGGGAACTGAA. The variable domain in full, with the rest retrieved from reference TRBV19 and TRBJ1-1, is DGGITQSPKYLFRKEGQNVTLSCEQNLNHDAMYWYRQDPGQGLRLIYYSQIVNDFQKGDIAEGYSVSREKKESFPLTVTSAQKNPTAFYLCASNGPGGTEAFFGQGTRLTVV.